The T cell receptor (beta chain) under discussion was sequenced for a study of blood T cell repertoires in COVID-19. Study in general: Some COVID-19 samples were acute and others convalescent; all came from the United States, Italy and Spain. T cells, B-cell-depleted T cells, or PBMCs supplied cDNA or gDNA.

The V gene end was trimmed by 1 base and the J gene end by 8 bases; junction bases not matched to a gene: 9. Germline CDR1 is SGHRS and CDR2 is YFSETQ. The CDR3 is 16 amino acids. In the authors' workflow: Nucleated cell counts were estimated from reference gene primer amplification. The protocol was immunoSEQ multiplex PCR, while the TCRdb copy is restricted to in-frame clones and leaves out a portion. Clone size and V and J calls were adopted from that table, with D and trimming inferred from the DNA. The data hold tens of thousands of clones, with roughly 87% observed a single time. The source of this sequence is a human donor in a cohort sampled during active COVID-19. The chain links TRBV5-1 to TRBJ2-2, with 9 bases identical to TRBD2. The sample was peripheral blood. CDR3 nucleotide sequence: TGCGCCAGCAGCTTGATTGTTAGCGGGAGCTCAGGGGAGCTGTTTTTT. Its translation: CASSLIVSGSSGELFF.